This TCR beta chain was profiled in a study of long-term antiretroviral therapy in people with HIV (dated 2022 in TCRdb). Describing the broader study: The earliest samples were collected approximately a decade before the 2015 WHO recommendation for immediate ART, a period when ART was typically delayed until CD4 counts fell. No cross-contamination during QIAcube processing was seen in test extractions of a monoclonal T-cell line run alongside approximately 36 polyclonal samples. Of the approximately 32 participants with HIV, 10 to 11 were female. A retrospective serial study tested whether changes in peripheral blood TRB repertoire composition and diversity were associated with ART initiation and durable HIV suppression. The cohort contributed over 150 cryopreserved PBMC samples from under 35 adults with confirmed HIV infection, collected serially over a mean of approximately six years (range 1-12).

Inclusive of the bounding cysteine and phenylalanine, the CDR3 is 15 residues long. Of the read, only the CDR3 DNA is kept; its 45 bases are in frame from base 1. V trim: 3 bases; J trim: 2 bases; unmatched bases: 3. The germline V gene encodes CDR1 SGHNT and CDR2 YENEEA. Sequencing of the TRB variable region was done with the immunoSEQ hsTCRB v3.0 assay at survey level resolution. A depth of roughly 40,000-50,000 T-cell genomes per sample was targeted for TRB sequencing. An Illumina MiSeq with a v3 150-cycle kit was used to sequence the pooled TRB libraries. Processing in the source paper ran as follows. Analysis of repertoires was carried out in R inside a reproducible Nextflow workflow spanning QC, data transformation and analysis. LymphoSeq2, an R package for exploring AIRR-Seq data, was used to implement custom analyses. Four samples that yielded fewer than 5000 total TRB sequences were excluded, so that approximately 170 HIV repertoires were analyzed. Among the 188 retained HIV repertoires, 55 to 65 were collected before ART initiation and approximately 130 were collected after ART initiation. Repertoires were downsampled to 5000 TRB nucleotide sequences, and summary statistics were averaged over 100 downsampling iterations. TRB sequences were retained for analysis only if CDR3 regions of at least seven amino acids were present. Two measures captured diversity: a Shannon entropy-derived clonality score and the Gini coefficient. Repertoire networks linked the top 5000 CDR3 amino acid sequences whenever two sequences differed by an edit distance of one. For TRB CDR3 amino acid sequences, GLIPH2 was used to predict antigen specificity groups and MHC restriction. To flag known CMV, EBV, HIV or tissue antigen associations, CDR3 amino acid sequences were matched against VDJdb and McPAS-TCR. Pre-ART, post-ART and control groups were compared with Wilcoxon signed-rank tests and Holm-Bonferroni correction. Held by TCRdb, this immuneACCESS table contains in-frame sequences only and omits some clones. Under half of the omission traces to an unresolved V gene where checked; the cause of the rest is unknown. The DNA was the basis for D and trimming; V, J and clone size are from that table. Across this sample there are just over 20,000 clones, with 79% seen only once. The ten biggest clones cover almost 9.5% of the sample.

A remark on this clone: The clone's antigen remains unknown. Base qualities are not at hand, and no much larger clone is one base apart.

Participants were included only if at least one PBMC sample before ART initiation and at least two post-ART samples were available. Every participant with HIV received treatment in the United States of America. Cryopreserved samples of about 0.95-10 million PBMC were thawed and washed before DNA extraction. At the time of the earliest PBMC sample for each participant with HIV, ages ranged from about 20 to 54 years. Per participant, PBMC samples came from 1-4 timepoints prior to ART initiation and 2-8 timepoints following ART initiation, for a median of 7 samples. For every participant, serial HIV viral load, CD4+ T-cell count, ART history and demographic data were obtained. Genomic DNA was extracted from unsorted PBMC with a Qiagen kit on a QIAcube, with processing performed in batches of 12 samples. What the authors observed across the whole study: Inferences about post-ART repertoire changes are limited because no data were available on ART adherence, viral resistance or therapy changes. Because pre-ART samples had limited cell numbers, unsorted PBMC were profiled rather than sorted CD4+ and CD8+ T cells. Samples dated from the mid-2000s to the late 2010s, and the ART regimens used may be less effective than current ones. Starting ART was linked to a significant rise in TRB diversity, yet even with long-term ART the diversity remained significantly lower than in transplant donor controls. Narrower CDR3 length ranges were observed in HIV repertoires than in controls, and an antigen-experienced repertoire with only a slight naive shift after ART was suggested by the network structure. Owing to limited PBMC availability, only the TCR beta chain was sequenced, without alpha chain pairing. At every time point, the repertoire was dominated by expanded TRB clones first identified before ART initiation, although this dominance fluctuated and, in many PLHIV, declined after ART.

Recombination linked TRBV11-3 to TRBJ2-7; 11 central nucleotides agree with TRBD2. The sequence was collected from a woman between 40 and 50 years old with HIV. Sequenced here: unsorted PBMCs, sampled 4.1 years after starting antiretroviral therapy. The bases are TGTGCCAGCAGCTTCACTAGCGGGGGACCCTACGAGCAGTACTTC. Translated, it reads CASSFTSGGPYEQYF.